Below are 22 T cell receptor beta chains sequenced from a single sample in a study of shared T cell receptors in the human thymus. Sequencing used immunoSEQ multiplex PCR; TCRdb keeps in-frame clones, though not all of them. The data contain hundreds of thousands of clones, more than 70% of them singletons. This sample was also put to use in a study of human thymus T cells.

Specimen: thymocytes. These receptors all stem from a boy younger than two with a congenital heart defect.

In nucleotides, the CDR3 is TGTGCCAGCAGCTTGGGTGACGGGGCTTTCTTT. Its protein is CASSLGDGAFF. This sequence joins TRBV11-2 and TRBJ1-1; D is uncertain. Trimming stripped 3 bases from V and 11 bases from J, with 10 bases between. The V gene's germline CDR1 is SGHAT and CDR2 FQNNGV. The CDR3 runs to 11 residues. Full variable domain (rest looked up from reference TRBV11-2 and TRBJ1-1): EAGVAQSPRYKIIEKRQSVAFWCNPISGHATLYWYQQILGQGPKLLIQFQNNGVVDDSQLPKDRFSAERLKGVDSTLKIQPAKLEDSAVYLCASSLGDGAFFGQGTRLTVV.

The rearrangement links TRBV6-1 to TRBJ1-1, with 9 bases that match TRBD1. Per the germline V gene, CDR1 is MNHNS and CDR2 is SASEGT. CDR3 size: 17 residues. V lost 1 base, J lost 2 bases, and 8 bases stayed unmatched. CDR3 region: CASSEDRTGEGNTEAFF. CDR3 coding DNA: TGTGCCAGCAGTGAAGATAGGACAGGGGAAGGTAACACTGAAGCTTTCTTT.

The chain joins TRBV27 to TRBJ1-2; a possible D gene is TRBD1 (5 bases). Between the trimmed V and J ends, which lost 7 bases and 3 bases, there was a span of 12 bases. The CDR3 contains 13 residues. Looked up from germline, CDR1 is MNHEY and CDR2 is SMNVEV (reference sequence). The CDR3 DNA follows: TGTGCCAGCACCTCGCGGGGGTACTATGGCTACACCTTC. Amino acids: CASTSRGYYGYTF.

This clone is a singleton in its sample. The chain has TRBV5-6 and TRBJ2-2; tentative D call: TRBD2 (5 bases). The V end lost 2 bases, the J end lost 3 bases, and 14 bases lay between the germline ends. Germline V gene data show CDR1 as SGHDT and CDR2 as YYEEEE. This CDR3 comprises 16 residues. The DNA for the CDR3 is TGTGCCAGCAGCTTTCGCAGGACTCATGACACCGGGGAGCTGTTTTTT. The encoded protein is CASSFRRTHDTGELFF.

Comments on this clone: This sample also contains other DNA sequences that code for the same CDR3. The J gene is TRBJ1-5, the V gene TRBV28, with 7 positions matching TRBD1. Looked up from germline, CDR1 is MDHEN and CDR2 is SYDVKM. V dropped 6 bases and J dropped 3; count of bases not matched to a gene: 5. The length of the CDR3 is 14 residues. The CDR3 is CASRPTGVNQPQHF. The CDR3 nucleotides are TGTGCCAGCAGACCCACAGGGGTCAATCAGCCCCAGCATTTT.

CDR3 DNA sequence: TGCGCCAGCAGCTTGCCTCTCCTCTCGGACACCGGGGAGCTGTTTTTT. Its translation is CASSLPLLSDTGELFF. The V and J genes are TRBV5-1 and TRBJ2-2, with unresolved D. V was shortened by 1 base and J by 3 bases, with 13 bases between the two germline ends. Germline loops: CDR1 SGHRS, CDR2 YFSETQ. The CDR3 has 16 amino acids.

The V gene is TRBV29-1, the J gene TRBJ1-2, with D hard to call. Trimming stripped 0 bases from V and 0 bases from J, with 17 bases between. The germline V gene has CDR1 SQVTM and CDR2 ANQGSEA. There are 17 residues in the CDR3. The CDR3 nucleotides are TGCAGCGTTGAAGATGCGGGAACCCCTAAAGCTAACTATGGCTACACCTTC. It encodes CSVEDAGTPKANYGYTF.

The rearrangement joins TRBV4-1 to TRBJ1-2; D possibly corresponds to TRBD1 (6 bases). This CDR3 contains 16 residues. Looked up from germline, CDR1 is MGHRA and CDR2 is YSYEKL. V gave up 6 bases and J gave up 4 bases, with 21 bases separating them. The CDR3 region has the DNA TGCGCCAGCAGGAGACGGGGGGGCCAAAAGGGCTATGGCTACACCTTC. The encoded protein is CASRRRGGQKGYGYTF.

The chain links TRBV29-1 to TRBJ1-1; 8 positions match TRBD1. The CDR3 loop spans 15 amino acids. The V gene's germline CDR1 is SQVTM and CDR2 ANQGSEA. V lost 0 bases and J lost 1; bases outside the gene matches: 4. DNA of the CDR3: TGCAGCGTTGAAGAGACGGACAGGGAGAACACTGAAGCTTTCTTT. This encodes CSVEETDRENTEAFF.

The rearrangement uses TRBV29-1 and TRBJ2-7; D is possibly TRBD2 (5 bases). There are 13 residues in the CDR3. Per germline, CDR1 SQVTM and CDR2 ANQGSEA. The V end was cut by 4 bases, the J end by 3 bases, with 13 bases between. The CDR3 DNA is TGCAGCGTTGCCACGCGGACTTTCTACGAGCAGTACTTC. As protein: CSVATRTFYEQYF.

This rearrangement joins TRBV11-2 to TRBJ1-1; 8 nucleotides match TRBD1. Germline values: CDR1 SGHAT, CDR2 FQNNGV. The junction had 9 bases not matched to a gene; V was cut back by 9 bases and J by 6 bases. The CDR3 runs to 13 residues. The CDR3 coding sequence is TGTGCCAGTCTACAGGGGGTTGGGTCTGAAGCTTTCTTT. This sequence encodes CASLQGVGSEAFF.

The chain links TRBV30 to TRBJ2-3; 14 nucleotides align to TRBD2. V shed 3 bases, J shed 4 bases, and the junction held 6 bases outside the gene matches. The CDR3 loop spans 16 amino acids. The germline gives CDR1 GTSNPN, CDR2 SVGIG (reference sequence). CDR3 protein: CAWSKTSGRVADTQYF. The CDR3 DNA reads TGTGCCTGGAGCAAGACTAGCGGGAGGGTCGCAGATACGCAGTATTTT.

In this sample, this clone turned up once. The V gene is TRBV29-1, the J gene TRBJ2-5; D is undetermined. V lost 3 bases and J lost 5, with 7 bases in between. Germline V gene lookup returns CDR1 SQVTM and CDR2 ANQGSEA. The CDR3 is 11 amino acids. The CDR3 is CSVEEWETQYF. The CDR3 DNA follows: TGCAGCGTTGAGGAGTGGGAGACCCAGTACTTC.

The gene calls are TRBV18 and TRBJ2-7; TRBD2 is a possible D gene (6 bases). V lost 4 bases, J lost 0 bases, and 13 bases lay in between. The CDR3 extends over 15 amino acids. CDR1 KGHSH and CDR2 LQKENI come from the germline V gene. CDR3 residues: CASSHHGGSSYEQYF. In DNA, the CDR3 is TGTGCCAGCTCACATCACGGGGGAAGCTCCTACGAGCAGTACTTC.

A remark on this clone: Other nucleotide sequences from this sample produce the same CDR3. The V and J genes are TRBV5-4 and TRBJ2-1; D not certain. Germline V CDR1 and CDR2: SGHNT, YYREEE (reference sequence). The length of the CDR3 is 11 residues. Deletions cut 4 bases from V and 4 bases from J, with 3 bases between. CDR3 in amino acids: CASSLYNEQFF. CDR3 bases: TGTGCCAGCAGCCTATACAATGAGCAGTTCTTC. Together with reference TRBV5-4 and TRBJ2-1, the CDR3 gives the full variable domain: ETGVTQSPTHLIKTRGQQVTLRCSSQSGHNTVSWYQQALGQGPQFIFQYYREEENGRGNFPPRFSGLQFPNYSSELNVNALELDDSALYLCASSLYNEQFFGPGTRLTVL.

The V and J genes are TRBV12-5 and TRBJ1-5; possible D gene TRBD1, 6 bases. The V and J ends lost 2 bases and 11 bases respectively, with 10 bases between them. There are 12 residues in the CDR3. CDR1 and CDR2 from the germline V gene are LGHNT and FRNRAP. The CDR3 DNA sequence: TGTGCTAGTGGTTTGCCACAGGGAGCCCAGCATTTT. This codes for CASGLPQGAQHF.

J is TRBJ2-1 and V is TRBV28; 7 nucleotides match TRBD1. Germline CDR1 MDHEN, CDR2 SYDVKM. The V gene end was trimmed by 5 bases and the J gene end by 0 bases; junction bases not matched to a gene: 13. The CDR3 length is 18 residues. The chain's CDR3 is CASSNGTVKISSYNEQFF. DNA for the CDR3: TGTGCCAGCAGTAACGGGACAGTCAAAATAAGCTCCTACAATGAGCAGTTCTTC. Together with reference TRBV28 and TRBJ2-1, the CDR3 gives the full variable domain: DVKVTQSSRYLVKRTGEKVFLECVQDMDHENMFWYRQDPGLGLRLIYFSYDVKMKEKGDIPEGYSVSREKKERFSLILESASTNQTSMYLCASSNGTVKISSYNEQFFGPGTRLTVL.

The CDR3 loop reads CASSYGTDSYEQYF. The CDR3 nucleotides are TGTGCCAGCAGCTACGGGACAGACTCCTACGAGCAGTACTTC. The chain employs TRBV5-6 and TRBJ2-7, with 7 bases identical to TRBD1. The V gene's germline CDR1 is SGHDT and CDR2 YYEEEE. This CDR3 region has 14 residues. The trim removed 3 bases at V and 0 bases at J, leaving 3 bases unmatched. Together with reference TRBV5-6 and TRBJ2-7, the CDR3 gives the full variable domain: DAGVTQSPTHLIKTRGQQVTLRCSPKSGHDTVSWYQQALGQGPQFIFQYYEEEERQRGNFPDRFSGHQFPNYSSELNVNALLLGDSALYLCASSYGTDSYEQYFGPGTRLTVT.

In this sample, this clone turned up a few times. The V gene is TRBV6-1, the J gene TRBJ1-5; 9 positions agree with TRBD1. V was clipped by 7 bases and J by 6 bases; unmatched bases: 7. CDR1 MNHNS and CDR2 SASEGT come from the germline V gene. The CDR3 length is 14 residues. The CDR3 nucleotides are TGTGCCAGCAATCCGGGACAGGGTACTCAGCCCCAGCATTTT. It is translated as CASNPGQGTQPQHF.

The chain joins TRBV19 to TRBJ1-2; 8 bases are shared with TRBD1. Germline CDR1 and CDR2: LNHDA and SQIVND (reference sequence). Trimming removed 5 bases from V and 7 bases from J; junction bases left unmatched: 18. This CDR3 is 17 amino acids long. The CDR3 spells CASSPKYRQGQMIGYTF. In nucleotides, the CDR3 is TGTGCCAGTAGTCCTAAATACAGACAGGGGCAAATGATTGGCTACACCTTC.

The J gene is TRBJ1-1, the V gene TRBV4-1, with 7 nucleotides matching TRBD1. V dropped 0 bases and J dropped 8; count of bases not matched to a gene: 3. The CDR3 runs to 13 residues. Germline V gene data show CDR1 as MGHRA and CDR2 as YSYEKL. The CDR3 loop is CASSQDLGGEAFF. The CDR3 DNA sequence: TGCGCCAGCAGCCAAGATTTAGGGGGCGAAGCTTTCTTT.

This sequence joins TRBV4-2 and TRBJ2-1, with 9 positions matching TRBD2. Germline lookup yields CDR1 LGHNA and CDR2 YNFKEQ. The CDR3 covers 17 residues. Germline trimming cut 4 bases from V and 0 bases from J; bases unmatched to any gene: 7. The CDR3 reads CASSRSGGTSSYNEQFF. The CDR3 DNA reads TGTGCCAGCAGCCGAAGCGGGGGGACGAGCTCCTACAATGAGCAGTTCTTC.